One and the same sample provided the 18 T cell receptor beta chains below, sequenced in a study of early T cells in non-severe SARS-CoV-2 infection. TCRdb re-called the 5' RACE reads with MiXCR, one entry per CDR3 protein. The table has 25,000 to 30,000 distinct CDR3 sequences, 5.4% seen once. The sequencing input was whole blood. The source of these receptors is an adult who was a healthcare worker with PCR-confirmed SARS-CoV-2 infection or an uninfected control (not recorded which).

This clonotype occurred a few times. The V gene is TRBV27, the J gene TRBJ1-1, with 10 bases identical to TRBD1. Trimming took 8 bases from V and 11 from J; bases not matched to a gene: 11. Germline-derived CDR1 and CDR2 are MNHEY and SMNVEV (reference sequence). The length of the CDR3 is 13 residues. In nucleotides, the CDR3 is TGTGCCAGCTGGGGACAGGGGCTAATAAAGGCTTTCTTT. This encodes CASWGQGLIKAFF.

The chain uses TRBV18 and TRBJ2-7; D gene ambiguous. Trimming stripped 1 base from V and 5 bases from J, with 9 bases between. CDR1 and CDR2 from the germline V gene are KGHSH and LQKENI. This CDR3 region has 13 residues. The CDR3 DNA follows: TGTGCCAGCTCACCACAGGGTTCGAACGAGCAGTACTTC. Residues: CASSPQGSNEQYF.

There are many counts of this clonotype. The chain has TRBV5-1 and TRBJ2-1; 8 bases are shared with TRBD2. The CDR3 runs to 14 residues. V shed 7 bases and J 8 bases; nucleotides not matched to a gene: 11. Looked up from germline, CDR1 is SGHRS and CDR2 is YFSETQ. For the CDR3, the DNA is TGCGCCAGCTCCGGGACGGGAGGGCCGGATGAGCAGTTCTTC. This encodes CASSGTGGPDEQFF.

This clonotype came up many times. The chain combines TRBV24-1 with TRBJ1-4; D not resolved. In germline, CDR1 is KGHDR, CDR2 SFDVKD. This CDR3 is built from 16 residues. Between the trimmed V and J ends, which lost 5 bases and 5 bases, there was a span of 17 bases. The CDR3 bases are TGTGCCACCAGTGTCCTGGGAGGGTCTTGGAATGAAAAACTGTTTTTT. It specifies CATSVLGGSWNEKLFF.

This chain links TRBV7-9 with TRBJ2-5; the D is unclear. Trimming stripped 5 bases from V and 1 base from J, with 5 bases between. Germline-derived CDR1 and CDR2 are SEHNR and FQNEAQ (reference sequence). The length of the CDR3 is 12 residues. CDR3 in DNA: TGTGCCAGCAGCGCGACCCAAGAGACCCAGTACTTC. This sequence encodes CASSATQETQYF. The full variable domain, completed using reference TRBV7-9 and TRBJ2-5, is DTGVSQNPRHKITKRGQNVTFRCDPISEHNRLYWYRQTLGQGPEFLTYFQNEAQLEKSRLLSDRFSAERPKGSFSTLEIQRTEQGDSAMYLCASSATQETQYFGPGTRLLVL.

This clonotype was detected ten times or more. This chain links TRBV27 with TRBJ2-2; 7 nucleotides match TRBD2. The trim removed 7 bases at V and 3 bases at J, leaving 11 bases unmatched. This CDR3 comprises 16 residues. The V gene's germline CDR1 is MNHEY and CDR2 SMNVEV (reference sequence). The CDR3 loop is CASNGGGPLDTGELFF. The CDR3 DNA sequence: TGTGCCAGCAACGGGGGAGGGCCGTTAGACACCGGGGAGCTGTTTTTT.

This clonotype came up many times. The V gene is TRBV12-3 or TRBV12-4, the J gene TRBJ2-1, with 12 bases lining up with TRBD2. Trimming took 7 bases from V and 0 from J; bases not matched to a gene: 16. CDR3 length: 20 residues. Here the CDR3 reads CASTLYPASGRGSSYNEQFF. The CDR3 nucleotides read TGTGCCAGCACCCTTTACCCCGCTAGCGGGAGGGGGAGCTCCTACAATGAGCAGTTCTTC.

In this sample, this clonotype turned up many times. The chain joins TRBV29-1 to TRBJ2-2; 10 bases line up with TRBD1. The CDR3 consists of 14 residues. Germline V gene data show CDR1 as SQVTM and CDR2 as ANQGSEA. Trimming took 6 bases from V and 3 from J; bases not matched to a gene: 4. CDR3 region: CSVRQGAYTGELFF. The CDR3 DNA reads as TGCAGCGTGAGACAGGGGGCTTACACCGGGGAGCTGTTTTTT.

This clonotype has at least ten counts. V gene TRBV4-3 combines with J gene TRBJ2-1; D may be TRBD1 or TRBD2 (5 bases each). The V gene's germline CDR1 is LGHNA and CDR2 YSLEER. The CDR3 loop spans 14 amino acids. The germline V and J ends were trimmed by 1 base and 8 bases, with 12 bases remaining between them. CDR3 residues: CASSQGAGSDEQFF. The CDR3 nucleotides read TGCGCCAGCAGCCAAGGGGCAGGGAGTGATGAGCAGTTCTTC.

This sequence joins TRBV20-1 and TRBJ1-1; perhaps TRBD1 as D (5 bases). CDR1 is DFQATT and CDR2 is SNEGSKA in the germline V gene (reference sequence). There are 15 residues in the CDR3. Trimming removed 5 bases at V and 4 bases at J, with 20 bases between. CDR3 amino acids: CSAFSLQVGGTEAFF. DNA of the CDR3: TGCAGTGCTTTTTCCCTTCAAGTGGGGGGCACTGAAGCTTTCTTT.

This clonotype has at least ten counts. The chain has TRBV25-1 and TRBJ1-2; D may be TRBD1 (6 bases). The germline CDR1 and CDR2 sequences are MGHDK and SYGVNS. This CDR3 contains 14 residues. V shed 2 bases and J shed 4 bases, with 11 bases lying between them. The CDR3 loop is CASSEVTGSYGYTF. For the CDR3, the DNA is TGTGCCAGCAGTGAAGTAACAGGGAGCTATGGCTACACCTTC.

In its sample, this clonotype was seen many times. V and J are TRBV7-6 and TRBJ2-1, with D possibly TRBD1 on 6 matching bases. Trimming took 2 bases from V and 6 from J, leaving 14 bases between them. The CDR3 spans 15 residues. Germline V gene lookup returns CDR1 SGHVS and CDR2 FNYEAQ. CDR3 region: CASSLIGGPSNEQFF. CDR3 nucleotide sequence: TGTGCCAGCAGCTTAATTGGGGGCCCGAGCAATGAGCAGTTCTTC.

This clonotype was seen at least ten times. The chain's CDR3 is CASSLSGGQTEAFF. The DNA for the CDR3 is TGTGCCAGCAGTTTATCAGGGGGCCAAACTGAAGCTTTCTTT. The V call is TRBV27, the J call TRBJ1-1; TRBD1 agrees at 7 bases. This CDR3 comprises 14 residues. V lost 0 bases and J lost 5; bases outside the gene matches: 3. Germline assignment: CDR1 MNHEY and CDR2 SMNVEV (reference sequence).

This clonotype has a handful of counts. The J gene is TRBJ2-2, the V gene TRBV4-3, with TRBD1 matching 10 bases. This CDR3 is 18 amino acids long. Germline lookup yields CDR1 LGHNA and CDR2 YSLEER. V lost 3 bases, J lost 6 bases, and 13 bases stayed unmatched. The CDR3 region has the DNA TGCGCCAGCAGCCAGGAACTTGAGACAGGGGGCGACGCCGGGGAGCTGTTTTTT. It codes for CASSQELETGGDAGELFF.

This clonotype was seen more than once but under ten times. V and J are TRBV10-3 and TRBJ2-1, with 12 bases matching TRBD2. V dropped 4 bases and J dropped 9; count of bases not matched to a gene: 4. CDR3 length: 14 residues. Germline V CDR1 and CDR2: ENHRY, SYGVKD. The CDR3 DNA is TGTGCCATCAGTGGACTAGCGGGAGAACTTGAGCAGTTCTTC. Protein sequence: CAISGLAGELEQFF.

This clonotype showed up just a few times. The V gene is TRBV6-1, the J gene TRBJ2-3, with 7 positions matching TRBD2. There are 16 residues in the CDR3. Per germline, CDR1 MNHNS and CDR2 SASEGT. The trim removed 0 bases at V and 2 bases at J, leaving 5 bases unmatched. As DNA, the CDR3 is TGTGCCAGCAGTGAAGCATCTAGCGGATACACAGATACGCAGTATTTT. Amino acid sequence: CASSEASSGYTDTQYF.

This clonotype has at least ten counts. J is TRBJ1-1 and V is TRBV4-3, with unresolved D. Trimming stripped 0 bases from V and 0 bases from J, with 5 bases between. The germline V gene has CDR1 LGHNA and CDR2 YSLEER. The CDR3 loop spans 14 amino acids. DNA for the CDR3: TGCGCCAGCAGCCAAGATTCAATGAACACTGAAGCTTTCTTT. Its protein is CASSQDSMNTEAFF.

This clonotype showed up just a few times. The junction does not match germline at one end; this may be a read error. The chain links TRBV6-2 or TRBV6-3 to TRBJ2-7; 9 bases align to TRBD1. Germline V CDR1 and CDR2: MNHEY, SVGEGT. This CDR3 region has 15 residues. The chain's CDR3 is CASSPFATGGGEQYF. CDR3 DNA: TGCGCCAGCAGCCCATTCGCGACAGGGGGGGGCGAGCAGTACTTC.